This TCR beta chain derives from a study of T cells expressing NK-cell markers (dated by TCRdb to 2018 to 2021). In the study overall: Seven or eight donors provided sorted CD3+CD56+NKG2C+, CD3+CD56+NKG2C- and CD3+CD56-NKG2C+ T-cell subsets, whose TCR beta-chain repertoires were profiled. Libraries were sequenced as 2 x 150 bp reads on Illumina HiSeq 2000/2500, MiSeq or NextSeq. All eight donors whose samples were sequenced were randomly selected healthy volunteers, three of them men and five women. Among the eight sequenced donors, seven were HCMV-seropositive and one was HCMV-seronegative. The full study reports these points: Those dominant clonotypes were again the most abundant among CD3+CD56-NKG2C+ cells in a few donors, at roughly 28.3-60.1%. It remained unclear whether the expanded NKG2C-expressing T cell clones were specific for HCMV antigens. In six donors, the dominant CD3+CD56+NKG2C+ clonotypes were among the top 10 CD8+ clonotypes and accounted for roughly 1.0-8% of CD8+ T cells.

Looking up the germline V gene yields CDR1 SGHDN and CDR2 FVKESK. The CDR3 runs 15 amino acids, cysteine and phenylalanine included. The DNA is not on file. Points on this clonotype: Its antigen is still unknown.

A commercial ELISA kit detecting HCMV-specific IgG in serum was used to determine HCMV serostatus. Peripheral blood mononuclear cells were isolated from blood by Ficoll density gradient centrifugation. Sequenced using an Illumina HiSeq 2000. TCR beta cDNA libraries were made by 5'RACE template switching that added a universal primer site and unique molecular identifiers. Priming for cDNA synthesis came from the TCR beta constant segment, and two successive PCR amplification steps followed. Per the authors' processing: MIGEC was used to demultiplex reads and group the reads by UMI, and MiTCR was used to assemble and quantify clonotypes. To exclude erroneous sequences, only TCR cDNA sequences supported by at least two reads were retained. The tcR package was used for downstream repertoire analysis, with clonotypes matched between fractions based on CDR3 nucleotide sequence plus V segment. VDJmatch was used to annotate antigen specificity against VDJdb, with one amino acid substitution allowed in CDR3. Once TCRdb had reprocessed the reads, it stored one entry per CDR3 protein sequence and supplied no DNA. TCRdb, not the authors, supplied the V and J calls. The table held for this sample gives about 260,000 distinct CDR3 sequences. The ten largest clones capture 4% to 4.5% of the sample.

Sequencing was performed on blood T cells: a sorted CD56 or NKG2C T cell subset, CD4+ or CD8+ T cells, or bulk PBMC T cells (not recorded which). The clonotype was recovered from a woman aged 18 to 69 in good health. The chain links TRBV14 with TRBJ2-1; no DNA is available, so the TRBD2 call from TCRdb remains unchecked. The CDR3 reads CASSHGRGTYNEQFF.